Only one count was recorded for the clone carrying this T cell receptor (beta chain). This sample was included in a study of blood T cell repertoires in COVID-19. Profiling relied on immunoSEQ multiplex PCR, and the TCRdb table lists in-frame clones only, not all of them. The sample lists a few hundred thousand clones; just under 85% were seen once. The source material was PBMCs or T cells enriched from blood (not recorded which). The receptor was derived from a man aged 35 to 55 who had recovered from COVID-19.

CDR3 DNA sequence: TGTGCCAGCAGCTTGGGAGTTAACACTGAAGCTTTCTTT. Protein product: CASSLGVNTEAFF. V usage is TRBV5-6 and J usage is TRBJ1-1; no firm D call. The CDR3 runs to 13 residues. The ends were cut back, 0 bases at V and 2 bases at J, with 5 bases in the middle. The germline CDR1 and CDR2 sequences are SGHDT and YYEEEE.